This T cell receptor (beta chain) was sequenced during a study of identical twins. Broader study findings: The authors noted that invariant MAIT and iNKT cells could partly confound zero-insertion analyses. Conclusions were based on cross-sectional statistical analysis, without following the same donors. Twins showed weaker excess sharing in their beta out-of-frame sequences.

The table lists this clonotype with a few counts. Its antigen remains unknown. TCRdb fed the 5' RACE reads into MiXCR, producing one record per CDR3 protein. The sample has hundreds of thousands of distinct CDR3 sequences; roughly a tenth are singletons. The sequence came from a woman under 30 in good health. The material sequenced was memory (CD45RO+) T cells sorted from blood.

The CDR3 bases are TGTGCCAGCAGTCCGGGACAGAGACCTAGCTCCTACAATGAGCAGTTCTTC. Amino acid sequence: CASSPGQRPSSYNEQFF. The rearrangement uses TRBV12-3 or TRBV12-4 and TRBJ2-1, with 7 bases lining up with TRBD1. CDR3 size: 17 residues. After removal of 5 bases from V and 0 bases from J, the junction contained 10 bases not matched to a gene.